The T cell receptor (beta chain) under discussion was sequenced for a study of blood T cell repertoires in COVID-19. The ends were cut back, 5 bases at V and 7 bases at J, with 9 bases in the middle. Germline lookup yields CDR1 SGHTA and CDR2 FQGTGA. The CDR3 has 13 amino acids. Profiling relied on immunoSEQ multiplex PCR, and the TCRdb table lists in-frame clones only, not all of them. The sample includes about 150,000 clones, roughly nine tenths of them seen just once. The sample consisted of peripheral blood. This TCR came from a human donor in a cohort sampled during active COVID-19. The rearrangement links TRBV7-3 to TRBJ1-6; D uncertain. The CDR3 bases are TGTGCCAGCAGCATTGAGGGCAATTCACCCCTCCACTTT. As protein: CASSIEGNSPLHF.